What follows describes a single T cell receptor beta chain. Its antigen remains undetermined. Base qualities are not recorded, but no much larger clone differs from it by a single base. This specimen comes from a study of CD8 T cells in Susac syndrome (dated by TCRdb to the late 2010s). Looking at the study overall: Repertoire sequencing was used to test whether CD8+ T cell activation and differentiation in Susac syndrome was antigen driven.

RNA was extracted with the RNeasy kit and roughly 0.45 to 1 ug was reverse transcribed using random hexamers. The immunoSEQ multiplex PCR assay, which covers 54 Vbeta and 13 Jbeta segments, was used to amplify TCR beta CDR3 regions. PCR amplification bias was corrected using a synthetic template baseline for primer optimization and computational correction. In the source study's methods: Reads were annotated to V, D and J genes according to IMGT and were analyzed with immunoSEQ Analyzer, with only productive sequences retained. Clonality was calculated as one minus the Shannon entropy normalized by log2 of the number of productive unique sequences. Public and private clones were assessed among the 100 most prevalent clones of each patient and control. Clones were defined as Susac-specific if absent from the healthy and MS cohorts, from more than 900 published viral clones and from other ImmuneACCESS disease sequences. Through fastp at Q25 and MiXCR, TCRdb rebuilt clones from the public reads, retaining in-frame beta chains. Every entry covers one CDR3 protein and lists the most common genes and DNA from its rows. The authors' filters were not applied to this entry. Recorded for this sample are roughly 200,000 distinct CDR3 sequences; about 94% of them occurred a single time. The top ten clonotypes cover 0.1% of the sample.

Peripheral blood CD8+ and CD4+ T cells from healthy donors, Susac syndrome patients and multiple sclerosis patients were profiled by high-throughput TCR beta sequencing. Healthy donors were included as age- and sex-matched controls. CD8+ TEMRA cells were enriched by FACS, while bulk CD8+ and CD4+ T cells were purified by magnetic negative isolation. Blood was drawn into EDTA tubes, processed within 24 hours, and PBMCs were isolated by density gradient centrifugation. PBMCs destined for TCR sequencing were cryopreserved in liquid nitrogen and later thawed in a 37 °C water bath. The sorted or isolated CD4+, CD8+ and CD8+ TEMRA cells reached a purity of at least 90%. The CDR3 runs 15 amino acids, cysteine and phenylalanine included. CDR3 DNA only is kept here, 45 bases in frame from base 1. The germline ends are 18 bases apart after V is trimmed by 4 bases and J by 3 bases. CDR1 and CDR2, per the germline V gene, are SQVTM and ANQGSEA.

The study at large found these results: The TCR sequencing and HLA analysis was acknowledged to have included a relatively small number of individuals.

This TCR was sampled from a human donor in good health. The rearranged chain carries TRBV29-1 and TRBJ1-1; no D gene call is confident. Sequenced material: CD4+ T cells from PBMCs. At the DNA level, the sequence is TGCAGCGTTGGGTTAAGCCGGAGTGGGGACACTGAAGCTTTCTTT. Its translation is CSVGLSRSGDTEAFF.